Given below is one T cell receptor (beta chain) in context. These data come from a study of cytomegalovirus exposure and HLA in healthy donors. The CDR3 contains 16 residues. From germline, CDR1 is LNHDA and CDR2 SQIVND (reference sequence). V trimming: 3 bases; J trimming: 0 bases; junction bases outside the gene matches: 7. PCR primers comprised 60 Vbeta and 13 Jbeta primers. Per the study methods: A follow-up analysis tallied 70 million to 80 million unique TCR beta chains, roughly 9.9 million shared. Profiling relied on immunoSEQ multiplex PCR, and the TCRdb table lists in-frame clones only, not all of them. V, J and clone size derive from that table, while D and trimming were established from the DNA sequence. The table includes under 200,000 clones, 70% to 85% detected once.

This TCR was sampled from a woman in her thirties or forties in good health and CMV-seronegative. Sequencing was performed on PBMCs. This sequence joins TRBV19 and TRBJ2-7, with 8 bases identical to TRBD2. CDR3 sequence: CASSMLTSDSSYEQYF. In nucleotides, the CDR3 is TGTGCCAGTAGTATGCTGACTAGCGATAGCTCCTACGAGCAGTACTTC.